This record looks at one T cell receptor beta chain sequence and its context. The table came from immunoSEQ multiplex PCR; TCRdb's copy has only in-frame clones and leaves some out. This table has 140,000 to 150,000 clones, 87% appearing once. This entry belongs to a study of blood T cell repertoires in COVID-19. The trim removed 6 bases at V and 5 bases at J, leaving 9 bases unmatched. CDR1 is MDHEN and CDR2 is SYDVKM in the germline V gene. The CDR3 runs to 16 residues. V gene TRBV28 combines with J gene TRBJ1-5; TRBD1 matches at 11 bases. Sequencing input: PBMCs or T cells enriched from blood (not recorded which). This receptor was taken from a woman aged 40 to 50 who had been exposed to COVID-19. In nucleotides, the CDR3 is TGTGCCAGCAGCCGGACAGGGGGCTCGAGACATCAGCCCCAGCATTTT. As protein: CASSRTGGSRHQPQHF.